The clone carrying this T cell receptor (beta chain) was seen only once. These data originate in a study of blood T cell repertoires in COVID-19. Background on the study: T cells, B-cell-depleted T cells, or PBMCs provided the cDNA or gDNA that served as material.

In the original workflow: Amplification from reference gene primers served as the basis for estimated nucleated cell counts. Generated by immunoSEQ multiplex PCR, the TCRdb table keeps only in-frame clones and is missing some. The V and J calls and clone size were taken over from that table, and D and trimming were inferred from the DNA. The sample has fewer than 250,000 clones; 80% to 90% are singletons. A case of COVID-19 had been met by exposed participants within 2 weeks before study entry. The sequenced sample was PBMCs or T cells enriched from blood (not recorded which). The source of this sequence is a woman between 25 and 40 years old who had been exposed to COVID-19.

This chain's CDR3 is CASSPRDRGTNEKLFF. The CDR3 nucleotides read TGTGCCAGCAGCCCTCGGGACAGGGGGACTAATGAAAAACTGTTTTTT. This chain connects TRBV11-2 to TRBJ1-4; 11 bases fit TRBD1. From germline, CDR1 is SGHAT and CDR2 FQNNGV. The V gene end was trimmed by 5 bases and the J gene end by 2 bases; junction bases not matched to a gene: 4. The CDR3 is 16 residues long.